These 17 T cell receptor beta chains came from one sample sequenced in a study of cytomegalovirus exposure and HLA in healthy donors. It was with 60 Vbeta and 13 Jbeta primers that the PCR ran. TCRdb keeps only in-frame clones here, not all; method: immunoSEQ multiplex PCR. Of 100,000 to 150,000 clones listed, about 8.5% are singletons. Material: PBMCs. These receptor sequences come from a middle-aged man in good health and CMV-seronegative.

The chain couples TRBV6-6 to TRBJ2-7; 7 bases line up with TRBD1. The trim removed 2 bases at V and 3 bases at J, leaving 7 bases unmatched. CDR1 MNHNY and CDR2 SVGAGI come from the germline V gene (reference sequence). The CDR3 covers 15 residues. The CDR3 DNA is TGTGCCAGCAGTTACCCCATCACAGGGGACTACGAGCAGTACTTC. This sequence encodes CASSYPITGDYEQYF.

The rearrangement uses TRBV5-1 and TRBJ2-3; 8 bases line up with TRBD2. Unmatched junction bases numbered 4, after V lost 1 base and J lost 3 bases. This CDR3 region has 15 residues. Germline values: CDR1 SGHRS, CDR2 YFSETQ. The CDR3 is CASSLRRGDTDTQYF. The CDR3 coding sequence is TGCGCCAGCAGCTTGCGGCGGGGGGATACAGATACGCAGTATTTT.

The table lists this clone with many counts. The V gene is TRBV6-1, the J gene TRBJ2-7; 9 nucleotides match TRBD1. Losses at the gene ends were 6 bases for V and 0 bases for J; bases not matched to a gene: 6. The CDR3 runs to 15 residues. Germline V gene data show CDR1 as MNHNS and CDR2 as SASEGT. The CDR3 sequence: CASRPTGGTSYEQYF. The CDR3 DNA sequence: TGTGCCAGCAGGCCTACAGGGGGCACCTCCTACGAGCAGTACTTC.

A few counts support this clone. The V and J genes are TRBV4-1 and TRBJ1-1; D gene unclear. Trimming pared 1 base from V and 3 bases from J, leaving 12 bases between. The CDR3 spans 15 residues. Germline lookup yields CDR1 MGHRA and CDR2 YSYEKL. The CDR3: CASSQGANTYTEAFF. In DNA form, the CDR3 reads TGCGCCAGCAGCCAAGGGGCGAATACCTACACTGAAGCTTTCTTT.

The CDR3 protein is CASSLPNQPQHF. The DNA of the CDR3 is TGTGCCAGCAGCCTCCCCAATCAGCCCCAGCATTTT. The V and J genes are TRBV7-2 and TRBJ1-5, with unresolved D. Looked up from germline, CDR1 is SGHTA and CDR2 is FQGNSA. CDR3 size: 12 residues. Trimming cost V 5 bases and J 3 bases, with 5 bases left between them.

This chain joins TRBV7-9 and TRBJ1-5; tentatively, D is TRBD1 (6 bases). The V end was cut by 5 bases, the J end by 4 bases, with 12 bases between. Germline CDR1 reads SEHNR; CDR2 reads FQNEAQ (reference sequence). This CDR3 is built from 14 residues. DNA of the CDR3: TGTGCCAGCAGCCCCGGGACACAGAATCAGCCCCAGCATTTT. This sequence encodes CASSPGTQNQPQHF.

This chain links TRBV30 with TRBJ2-4; D gene unclear. Per the germline V gene, CDR1 is GTSNPN and CDR2 is SVGIG (reference sequence). CDR3 length: 12 amino acids. V shed 2 bases and J shed 8 bases, with 10 bases lying between them. The CDR3 protein is CAWSTGLHIQYF. The DNA of the CDR3 is TGTGCCTGGAGTACCGGGTTGCACATTCAGTACTTC. The full variable domain, rest sourced from reference TRBV30 and TRBJ2-4, is SQTIHQWPATLVQPVGSPLSLECTVEGTSNPNLYWYRQAAGRGLQLLFYSVGIGQISSEVPQNLSASRPQDRQFILSSKKLLLSDSGFYLCAWSTGLHIQYFGAGTRLSVL.

The V call is TRBV5-1, the J call TRBJ1-6, with D perhaps TRBD1 (5 bases). Germline CDR1 reads SGHRS; CDR2 reads YFSETQ. Trimming took 4 bases from V and 1 from J, leaving 9 bases between them. This CDR3 contains 15 residues. DNA for the CDR3: TGCGCCAGCAGCAGGGCAGGGTCCTATAATTCACCCCTCCACTTT. This encodes CASSRAGSYNSPLHF.

The CDR3 loop reads CASRGTVSGANVLTF. The CDR3 DNA is TGTGCCAGCAGGGGGACAGTCTCTGGGGCCAACGTCCTGACTTTC. The chain recombines TRBV2 with TRBJ2-6, with 7 bases aligning to TRBD1. The CDR3 runs to 15 residues. With V trimmed by 6 bases and J by 0 bases, 2 bases remained unmatched. Germline CDR1 reads SNHLY; CDR2 reads FYNNEI.

This chain connects TRBV10-1 to TRBJ2-2, with 12 bases matching TRBD2. J gave up 4 bases and V 5 bases, and 14 bases lay outside the gene matches. Germline V gene data show CDR1 as WNHNN and CDR2 as SYGVQD (reference sequence). The CDR3 runs 19 residues. DNA of the CDR3: TGCGCCAGCAGTCCTAGCGGGGGGGCGAAAAATGGTAGCACCGGGGAGCTGTTTTTT. Protein: CASSPSGGAKNGSTGELFF.

This clone appeared a few times. This chain links TRBV2 with TRBJ1-3; D unresolved. The germline V gene encodes CDR1 SNHLY and CDR2 FYNNEI. The CDR3 runs 14 residues. Trimming left V 8 bases short and J 0 bases short, with 11 bases between. For the CDR3, the DNA is TGTGCCAGCGGTAGAGCGAGCTCTGGAAACACCATATATTTT. Translating gives CASGRASSGNTIYF.

This clone was counted only a few times. The chain joins TRBV4-1 to TRBJ2-1; D is unclear. V was pared by 0 bases and J by 11 bases, with 11 bases between. The CDR3 spans 13 residues. Germline CDR1 and CDR2: MGHRA and YSYEKL. The DNA for the CDR3 is TGCGCCAGCAGCCAAGAAGCCCAGGCGCAGCAGTTCTTC. This sequence encodes CASSQEAQAQQFF.

There are a few counts of this clone. The genes are TRBV7-9 and TRBJ1-5, with a tentative D call TRBD1 (6 bases). The CDR3 loop spans 15 amino acids. The V end was cut by 1 base, the J end by 2 bases, with 9 bases between. Germline V gene lookup returns CDR1 SEHNR and CDR2 FQNEAQ (reference sequence). The DNA of the CDR3 is TGTGCCAGCAGCTTAGAGGGGGGGGGCAATCAGCCCCAGCATTTT. It translates to CASSLEGGGNQPQHF.

This clone was counted only a few times. V gene TRBV6-6 combines with J gene TRBJ1-4; D may be TRBD1 (6 bases). Trimming removed 2 bases from V and 10 bases from J, with 17 bases in between. The CDR3 spans 15 residues. Germline CDR1 and CDR2: MNHNY and SVGAGI (reference sequence). CDR3 nucleotide sequence: TGTGCCAGCAGTTACGAAGGCAGGGGTCGAGGAAAACTGTTTTTT. It encodes CASSYEGRGRGKLFF.

A few counts support this clone. V and J are TRBV7-9 and TRBJ1-3; perhaps TRBD1 as D (6 bases). CDR1 and CDR2 from the germline V gene are SEHNR and FQNEAQ (reference sequence). The CDR3 extends over 17 amino acids. Trimming took off 3 bases at V and 3 bases at J, with 18 bases between the two ends. CDR3 region: CASSFPGLNRDGNTIYF. CDR3 coding DNA: TGTGCCAGCAGCTTTCCGGGTCTGAACAGGGATGGAAACACCATATATTTT.

The chain combines TRBV2 with TRBJ2-1, with D possibly TRBD2 on 6 matching bases. CDR1 and CDR2 (germline): SNHLY, FYNNEI. This CDR3 has 15 amino acids. Trimming removed 3 bases at V and 10 bases at J, with 19 bases between. CDR3 bases: TGTGCCAGCAGTGAGGGTGGCGGGGCGAAAGAGGAGCAGTTCTTC. This translates into CASSEGGGAKEEQFF.

V is TRBV11-2 and J is TRBJ1-1; D is undetermined. Germline CDR1 SGHAT, CDR2 FQNNGV. With 0 bases removed from V and 7 bases from J, the gap between germline ends came to 15 bases. The CDR3 is 15 amino acids. This CDR3 is CASSLDLAGWGEAFF. In nucleotides, the CDR3 is TGTGCCAGCAGCTTAGACCTGGCGGGTTGGGGTGAAGCTTTCTTT.